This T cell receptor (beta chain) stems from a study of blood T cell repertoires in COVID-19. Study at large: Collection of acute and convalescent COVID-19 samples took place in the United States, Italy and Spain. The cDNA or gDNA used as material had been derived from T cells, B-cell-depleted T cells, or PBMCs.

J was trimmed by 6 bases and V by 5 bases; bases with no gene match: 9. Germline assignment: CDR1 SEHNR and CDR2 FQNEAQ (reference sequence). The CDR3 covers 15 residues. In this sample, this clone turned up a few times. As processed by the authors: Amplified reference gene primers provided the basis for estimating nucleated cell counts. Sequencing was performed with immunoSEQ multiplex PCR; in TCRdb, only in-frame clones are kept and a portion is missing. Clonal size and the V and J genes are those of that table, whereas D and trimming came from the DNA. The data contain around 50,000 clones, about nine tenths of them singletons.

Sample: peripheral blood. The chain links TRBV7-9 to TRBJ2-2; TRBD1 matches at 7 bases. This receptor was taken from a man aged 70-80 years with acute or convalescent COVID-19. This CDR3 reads CASSSWTGKAGELFF. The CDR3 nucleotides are TGTGCCAGCAGCAGCTGGACAGGTAAAGCCGGGGAGCTGTTTTTT. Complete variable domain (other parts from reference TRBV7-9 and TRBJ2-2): DTGVSQNPRHKITKRGQNVTFRCDPISEHNRLYWYRQTLGQGPEFLTYFQNEAQLEKSRLLSDRFSAERPKGSFSTLEIQRTEQGDSAMYLCASSSWTGKAGELFFGEGSRLTVL.